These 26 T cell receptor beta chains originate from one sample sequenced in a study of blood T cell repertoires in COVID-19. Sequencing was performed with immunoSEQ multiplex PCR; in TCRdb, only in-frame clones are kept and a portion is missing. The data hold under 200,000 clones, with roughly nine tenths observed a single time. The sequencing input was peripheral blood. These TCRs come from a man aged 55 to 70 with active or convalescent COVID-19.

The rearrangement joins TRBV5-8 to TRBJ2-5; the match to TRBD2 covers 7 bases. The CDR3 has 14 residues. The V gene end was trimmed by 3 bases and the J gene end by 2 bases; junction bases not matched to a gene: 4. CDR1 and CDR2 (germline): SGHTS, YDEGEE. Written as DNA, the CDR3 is TGTGCCAGCAGCTCGCCCGGGGGGCAAGAGACCCAGTACTTC. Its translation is CASSSPGGQETQYF.

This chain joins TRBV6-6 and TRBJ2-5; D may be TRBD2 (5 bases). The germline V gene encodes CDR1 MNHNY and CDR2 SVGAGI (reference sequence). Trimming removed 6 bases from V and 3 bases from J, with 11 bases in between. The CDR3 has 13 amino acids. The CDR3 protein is CASSPFGEETQYF. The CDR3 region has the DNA TGTGCCAGCAGCCCATTCGGGGAAGAGACCCAGTACTTC.

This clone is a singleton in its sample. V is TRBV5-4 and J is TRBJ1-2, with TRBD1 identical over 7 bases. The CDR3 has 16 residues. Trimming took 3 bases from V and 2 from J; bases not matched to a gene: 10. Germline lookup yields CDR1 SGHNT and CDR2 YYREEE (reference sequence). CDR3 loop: CASSSRGGAGNYGYTF. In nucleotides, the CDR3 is TGTGCCAGCAGCTCTAGAGGGGGCGCGGGGAACTATGGCTACACCTTC.

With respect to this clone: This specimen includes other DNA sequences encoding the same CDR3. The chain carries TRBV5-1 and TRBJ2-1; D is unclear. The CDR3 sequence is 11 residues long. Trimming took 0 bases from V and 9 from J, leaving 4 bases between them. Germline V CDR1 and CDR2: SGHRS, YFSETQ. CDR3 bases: TGCGCCAGCAGCTTGGCGGGTGAGCAGTTCTTC. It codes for CASSLAGEQFF.

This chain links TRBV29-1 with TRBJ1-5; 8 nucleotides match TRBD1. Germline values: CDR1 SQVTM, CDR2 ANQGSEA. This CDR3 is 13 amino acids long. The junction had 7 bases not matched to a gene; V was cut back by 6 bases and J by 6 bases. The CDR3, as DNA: TGCAGCGTAATCCAGGGGGCCGGTCAGCCCCAGCATTTT. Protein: CSVIQGAGQPQHF.

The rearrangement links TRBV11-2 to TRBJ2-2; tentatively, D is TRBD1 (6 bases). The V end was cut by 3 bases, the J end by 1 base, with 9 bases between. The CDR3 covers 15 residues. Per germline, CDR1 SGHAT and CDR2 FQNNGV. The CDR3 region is CASSFSQGNTGELFF. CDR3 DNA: TGTGCCAGCAGCTTCTCACAGGGGAACACCGGGGAGCTGTTTTTT. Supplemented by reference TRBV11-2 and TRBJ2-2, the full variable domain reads EAGVAQSPRYKIIEKRQSVAFWCNPISGHATLYWYQQILGQGPKLLIQFQNNGVVDDSQLPKDRFSAERLKGVDSTLKIQPAKLEDSAVYLCASSFSQGNTGELFFGEGSRLTVL.

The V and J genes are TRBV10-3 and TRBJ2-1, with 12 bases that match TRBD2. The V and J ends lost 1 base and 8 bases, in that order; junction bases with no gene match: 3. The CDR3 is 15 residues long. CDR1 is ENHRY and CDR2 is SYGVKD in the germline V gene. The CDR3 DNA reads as TGTGCCATCAGTGAGTGGGGACTAGCGGGTGATGAGCAGTTCTTC. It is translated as CAISEWGLAGDEQFF.

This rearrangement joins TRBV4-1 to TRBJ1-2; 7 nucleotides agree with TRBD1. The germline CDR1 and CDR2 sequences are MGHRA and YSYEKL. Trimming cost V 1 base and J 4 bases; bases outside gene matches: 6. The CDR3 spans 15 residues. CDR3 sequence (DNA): TGCGCCAGCAGCCAAGGCCCGGACAGGCCCTATGGCTACACCTTC. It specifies CASSQGPDRPYGYTF.

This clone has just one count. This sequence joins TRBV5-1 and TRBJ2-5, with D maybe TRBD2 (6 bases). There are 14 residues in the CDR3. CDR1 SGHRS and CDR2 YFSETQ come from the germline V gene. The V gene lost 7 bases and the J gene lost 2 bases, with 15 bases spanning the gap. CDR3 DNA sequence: TGCGCCAGCTTGGAGGTCGGGGGACAAGAGACCCAGTACTTC. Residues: CASLEVGGQETQYF.

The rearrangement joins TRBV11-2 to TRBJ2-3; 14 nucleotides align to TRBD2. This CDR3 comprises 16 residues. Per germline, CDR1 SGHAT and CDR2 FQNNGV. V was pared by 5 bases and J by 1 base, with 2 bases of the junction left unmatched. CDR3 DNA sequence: TGTGCCAGCAGCACGACTAGCGGGGGGGGCACAGATACGCAGTATTTT. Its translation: CASSTTSGGGTDTQYF.

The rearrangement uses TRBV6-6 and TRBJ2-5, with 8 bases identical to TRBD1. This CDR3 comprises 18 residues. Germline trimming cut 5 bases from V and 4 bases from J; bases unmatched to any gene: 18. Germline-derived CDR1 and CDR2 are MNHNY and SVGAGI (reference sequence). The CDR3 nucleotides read TGTGCCAGCAGTCATGGGACCGGGACAGGTGAGGAAGGAGAGACCCAGTACTTC. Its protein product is CASSHGTGTGEEGETQYF.

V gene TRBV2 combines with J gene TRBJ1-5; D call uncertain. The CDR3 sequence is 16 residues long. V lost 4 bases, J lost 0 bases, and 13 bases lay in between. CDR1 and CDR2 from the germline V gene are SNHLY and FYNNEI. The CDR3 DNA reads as TGTGCCAGCAGTGCCCTCACAGTGCATAGCAATCAGCCCCAGCATTTT. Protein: CASSALTVHSNQPQHF.

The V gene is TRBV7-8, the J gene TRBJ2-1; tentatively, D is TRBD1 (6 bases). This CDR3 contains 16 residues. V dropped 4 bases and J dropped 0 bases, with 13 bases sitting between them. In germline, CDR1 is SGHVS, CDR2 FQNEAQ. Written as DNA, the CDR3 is TGTGCCAGCAGCTACAGGGCGGCGAGCTCCTACAATGAGCAGTTCTTC. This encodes CASSYRAASSYNEQFF.

The CDR3 here is CASRLSYLSGNTIYF. CDR3 bases: TGTGCCAGCCGACTATCCTACCTCTCTGGAAACACCATATATTTT. The J gene is TRBJ1-3, the V gene TRBV6-5; D is unresolved. The CDR3 has 15 residues. CDR1 is MNHEY, CDR2 SVGAGI, per germline. Trimming pared 8 bases from V and 0 bases from J, leaving 14 bases between.

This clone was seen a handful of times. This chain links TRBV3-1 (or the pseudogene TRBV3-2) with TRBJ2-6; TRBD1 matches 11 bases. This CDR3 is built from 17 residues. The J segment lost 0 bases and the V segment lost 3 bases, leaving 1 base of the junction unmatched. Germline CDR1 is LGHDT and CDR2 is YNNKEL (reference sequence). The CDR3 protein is CASSHGTGGSGANVLTF. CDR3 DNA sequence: TGTGCCAGCAGCCACGGGACAGGGGGCTCTGGGGCCAACGTCCTGACTTTC.

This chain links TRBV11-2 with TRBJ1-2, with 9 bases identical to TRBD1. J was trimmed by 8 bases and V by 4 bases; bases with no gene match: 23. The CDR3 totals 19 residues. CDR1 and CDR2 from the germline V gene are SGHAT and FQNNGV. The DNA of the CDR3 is TGTGCCAGCAGCTCGGGGATATGGACGAACAGGGGGCAGGCGTGGGGCTACACCTTC. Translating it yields CASSSGIWTNRGQAWGYTF.

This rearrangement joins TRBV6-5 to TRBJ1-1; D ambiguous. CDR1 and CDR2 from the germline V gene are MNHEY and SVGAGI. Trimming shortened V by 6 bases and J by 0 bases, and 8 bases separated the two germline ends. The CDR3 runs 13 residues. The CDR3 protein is CASRNDMNTEAFF. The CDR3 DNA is TGTGCCAGCAGAAACGACATGAACACTGAAGCTTTCTTT.

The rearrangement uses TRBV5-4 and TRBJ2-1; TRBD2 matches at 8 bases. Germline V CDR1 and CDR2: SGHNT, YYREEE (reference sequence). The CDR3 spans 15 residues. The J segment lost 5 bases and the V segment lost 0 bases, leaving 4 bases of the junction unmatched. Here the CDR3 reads CASSLAERGNNEQFF. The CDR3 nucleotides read TGTGCCAGCAGCTTGGCCGAGCGGGGGAACAATGAGCAGTTCTTC.

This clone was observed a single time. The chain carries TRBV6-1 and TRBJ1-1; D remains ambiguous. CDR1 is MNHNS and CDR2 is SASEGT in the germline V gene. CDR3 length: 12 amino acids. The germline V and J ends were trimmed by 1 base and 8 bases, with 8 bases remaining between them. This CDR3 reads CASSEVGVEAFF. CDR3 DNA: TGTGCCAGCAGTGAAGTAGGAGTCGAAGCTTTCTTT.

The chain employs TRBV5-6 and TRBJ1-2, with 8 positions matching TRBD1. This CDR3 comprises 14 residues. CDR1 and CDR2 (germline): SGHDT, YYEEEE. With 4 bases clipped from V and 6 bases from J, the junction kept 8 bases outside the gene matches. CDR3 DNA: TGTGCCAGCAGCCAACAGGGGGGGGTGAATGGCTACACCTTC. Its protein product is CASSQQGGVNGYTF.

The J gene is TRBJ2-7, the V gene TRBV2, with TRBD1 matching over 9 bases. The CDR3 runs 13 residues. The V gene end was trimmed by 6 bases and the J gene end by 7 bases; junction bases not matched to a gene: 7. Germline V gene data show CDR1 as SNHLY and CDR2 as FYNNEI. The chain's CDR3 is CASRGQGGGEQYF. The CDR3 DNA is TGTGCCAGCAGGGGACAGGGTGGAGGGGAGCAGTACTTC.

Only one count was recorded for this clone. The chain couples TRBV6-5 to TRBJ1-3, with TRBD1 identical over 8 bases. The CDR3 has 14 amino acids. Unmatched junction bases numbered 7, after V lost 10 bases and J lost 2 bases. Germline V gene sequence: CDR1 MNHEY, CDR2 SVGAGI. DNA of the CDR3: TGTGCCACTGCGCCACAGGGGGCTGGAAACACCATATATTTT. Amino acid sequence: CATAPQGAGNTIYF.

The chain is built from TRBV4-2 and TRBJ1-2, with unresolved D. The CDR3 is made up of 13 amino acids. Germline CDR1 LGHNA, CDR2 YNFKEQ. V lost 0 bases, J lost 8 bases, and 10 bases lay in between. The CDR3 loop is CASSQEEGAGYTF. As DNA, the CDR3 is TGTGCCAGCAGCCAAGAGGAGGGCGCAGGCTACACCTTC.

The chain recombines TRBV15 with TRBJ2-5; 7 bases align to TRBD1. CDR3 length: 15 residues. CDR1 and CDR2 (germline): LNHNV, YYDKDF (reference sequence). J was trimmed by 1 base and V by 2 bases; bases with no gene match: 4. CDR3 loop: CATSRLTGRQETQYF. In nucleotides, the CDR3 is TGTGCCACCAGCAGACTGACAGGGCGCCAAGAGACCCAGTACTTC.

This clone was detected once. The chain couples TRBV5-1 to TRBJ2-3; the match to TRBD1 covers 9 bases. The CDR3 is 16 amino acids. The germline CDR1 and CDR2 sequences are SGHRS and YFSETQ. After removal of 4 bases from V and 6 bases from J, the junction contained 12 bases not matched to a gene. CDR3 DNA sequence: TGCGCCAGCAGCCTATTACCGGGACAGGGTACCGATACGCAGTATTTT. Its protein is CASSLLPGQGTDTQYF.

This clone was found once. Written as DNA, the CDR3 is TGTGCCAGCAGCTTCCGGGGGGCTACGCAGTATTTT. Translation: CASSFRGATQYF. The rearrangement joins TRBV3-1 (or the pseudogene TRBV3-2) to TRBJ2-3; D possibly corresponds to TRBD2 (7 bases). Germline assignment: CDR1 LGHDT and CDR2 YNNKEL (reference sequence). V lost 5 bases and J lost 8, with 11 bases in between. The CDR3 loop spans 12 amino acids.